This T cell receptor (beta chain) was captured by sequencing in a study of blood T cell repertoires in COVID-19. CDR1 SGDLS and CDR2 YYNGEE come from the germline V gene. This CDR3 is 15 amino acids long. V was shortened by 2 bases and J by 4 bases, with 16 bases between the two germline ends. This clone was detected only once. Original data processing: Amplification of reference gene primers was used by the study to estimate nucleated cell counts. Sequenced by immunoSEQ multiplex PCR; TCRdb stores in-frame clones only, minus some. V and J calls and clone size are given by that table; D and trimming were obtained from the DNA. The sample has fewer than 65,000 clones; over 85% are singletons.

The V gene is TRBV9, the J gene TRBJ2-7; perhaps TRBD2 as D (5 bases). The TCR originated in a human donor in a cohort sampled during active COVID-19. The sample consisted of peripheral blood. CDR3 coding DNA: TGTGCCAGCAGCGTCGGAGCGGACCCAGGATACGAGCAGTACGTC. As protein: CASSVGADPGYEQYV.